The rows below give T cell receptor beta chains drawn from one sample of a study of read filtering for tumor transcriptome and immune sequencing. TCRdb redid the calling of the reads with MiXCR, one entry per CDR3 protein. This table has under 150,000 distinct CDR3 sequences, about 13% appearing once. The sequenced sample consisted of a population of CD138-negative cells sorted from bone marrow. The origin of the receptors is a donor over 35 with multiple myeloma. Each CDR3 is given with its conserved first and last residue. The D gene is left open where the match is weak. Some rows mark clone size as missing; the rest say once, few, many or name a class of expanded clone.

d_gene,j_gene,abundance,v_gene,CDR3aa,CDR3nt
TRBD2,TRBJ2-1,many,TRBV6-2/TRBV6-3,CASTVAGSLNEQFF,TGTGCCAGCACGGTAGCGGGAAGTTTGAATGAGCAGTTCTTC
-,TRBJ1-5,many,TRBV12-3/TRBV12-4,CASSLGSREVNQPQHF,TGTGCCAGCAGTTTAGGGAGTCGGGAGGTAAATCAGCCCCAGCATTTT
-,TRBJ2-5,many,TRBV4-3,CASSQALGPVKEETQYF,TGCGCCAGCAGCCAGGCACTCGGACCGGTAAAGGAAGAGACCCAGTACTTC
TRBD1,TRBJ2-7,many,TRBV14,CASSQEGGLSYEQYF,TGTGCCAGCAGCCAAGAAGGGGGCCTTTCCTACGAGCAGTACTTC
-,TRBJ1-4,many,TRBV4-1,CASSQVLGQSTNEKLFF,TGCGCCAGCAGCCAAGTCCTCGGACAGTCAACTAATGAAAAACTGTTTTTT
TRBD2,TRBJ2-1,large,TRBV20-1,CSARDIAGGAYNEQFF,TGCAGTGCTAGAGATATAGCGGGAGGGGCTTACAATGAGCAGTTCTTC
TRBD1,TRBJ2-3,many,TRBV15,CATSRDAGGVTDTQYF,TGTGCCACCAGCAGAGATGCAGGGGGCGTTACAGATACGCAGTATTTT
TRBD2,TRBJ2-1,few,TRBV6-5,CASKNLGLAGGNEQFF,TGTGCCAGCAAAAACCTGGGACTAGCGGGAGGCAATGAGCAGTTCTTC
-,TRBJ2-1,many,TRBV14,CASSGHTEQFF,TGTGCCAGCAGCGGCCACACAGAGCAGTTCTTC
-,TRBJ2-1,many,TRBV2,CASKDYNEQFF,TGTGCCAGCAAGGACTACAATGAGCAGTTCTTC
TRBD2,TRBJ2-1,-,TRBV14,CASSPRSSGSVITYNEQFF,TGTGCCAGCAGCCCTCGGTCTAGCGGGTCCGTTATAACCTACAATGAGCAGTTCTTC
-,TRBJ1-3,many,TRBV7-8,CASSLGKGSGNTIYF,TGTGCCAGCAGCTTAGGAAAGGGCTCTGGAAACACCATATATTTT
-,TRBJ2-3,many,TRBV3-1,CASSQGLPPADTQYF,TGTGCCAGCAGCCAAGGGCTGCCGCCAGCAGATACGCAGTATTTT
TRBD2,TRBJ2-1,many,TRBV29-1,CSVATSGRGNEQFF,TGCAGCGTTGCCACTAGCGGGAGAGGGAATGAGCAGTTCTTC
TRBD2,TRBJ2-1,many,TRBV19,CASSISKTSLTYYNEQFF,TGTGCCAGTAGTATATCGAAGACTAGCTTAACCTACTACAATGAGCAGTTCTTC
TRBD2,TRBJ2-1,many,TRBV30,CAWIGGSGAYNEQFF,TGTGCCTGGATTGGGGGTAGCGGGGCCTACAATGAGCAGTTCTTC
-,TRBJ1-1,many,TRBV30,CAWSPVHDTEAFF,TGTGCCTGGAGCCCTGTACATGACACTGAAGCTTTCTTT
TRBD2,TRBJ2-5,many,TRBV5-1,CASSLAASGRGETQYF,TGCGCCAGCAGCTTGGCGGCTAGCGGGAGAGGAGAGACCCAGTACTTC